The rows below give T cell receptor beta chains drawn from one sample of a study of T cell responses to AZD1222 COVID-19 vaccine. The data were produced by immunoSEQ multiplex PCR, yet TCRdb's version contains in-frame clones alone and is incomplete. The table lists roughly 110,000 clones, around 91% of them singletons, with roughly 21% in the top ten. The specimen was peripheral blood, collected on day 0 of AZD1222 vaccination. These receptors all come from an adult in good health. CDR3s include the opening cysteine and the closing phenylalanine or tryptophan. D genes are given only for firm matches.

J gene | V gene | D gene | CDR3 DNA | CDR3 protein
TRBJ1-1 | TRBV12-3/TRBV12-4 | . | TGTGCCAGCAGTTTGTCAGGAAACACTGAAGCTTTCTTT | CASSLSGNTEAFF
TRBJ1-1 | TRBV6-5 | TRBD1 | TGTGCCAGCAGTTATTCTGGGGGCCAGGGGGGCACTGAAGCTTTCTTT | CASSYSGGQGGTEAFF
TRBJ2-3 | TRBV7-9 | . | TGTGCCAGCAGCTTATCTGATACGCAGTATTTT | CASSLSDTQYF
TRBJ2-3 | TRBV30 | . | TGTGCCTGGAGTGTGGGGCATACGCAGTATTTT | CAWSVGHTQYF
TRBJ2-7 | TRBV7-2 | TRBD1 | TGTGCCAGCAGCCCAGGACAGGTATACGAGCAGTACTTC | CASSPGQVYEQYF
TRBJ1-6 | TRBV4-1 | TRBD1 | TGCGCCAGCAGCGCACCGGGACAGGTAGATTCACCCCTCCACTTT | CASSAPGQVDSPLHF
TRBJ2-2 | TRBV9 | . | TGTGCCAGCAGCGGACGGGACTCACTGGCGGGGGAGCTGTTTTTT | CASSGRDSLAGELFF
TRBJ1-1 | TRBV5-1 | . | TGCGCCAGCAGCCTACAGGAGACCACTGAAGCTTTCTTT | CASSLQETTEAFF
TRBJ1-4 | TRBV18 | TRBD1 | TGTGCCAGCTCACCGTTGCCGGACAGGGCAACCGTAAAACTGTTTTTT | CASSPLPDRATVKLFF
TRBJ1-1 | TRBV5-8 | TRBD1 | TGTGCCAGCAGCTTAGGCACAGGGGGTGATACTGAAGCTTTCTTT | CASSLGTGGDTEAFF
TRBJ1-1 | TRBV9 | TRBD1 | TGTGCCAGCAGCGTCGACCCACAGGGGGTGAACACTGAAGCTTTCTTT | CASSVDPQGVNTEAFF
TRBJ2-2 | TRBV15 | . | TGTGCCACCAGCAGAGTAACAAGGGCCGGGGAGCTGTTTTTT | CATSRVTRAGELFF
TRBJ2-2 | TRBV27 | . | TGTGCCAGCAGCCTCCTAGGCGGGGGCGGCGCCGGGGAGCTGTTTTTT | CASSLLGGGGAGELFF
TRBJ1-6 | TRBV15 | TRBD1 | TGTGCCACCAGCAGAGTAACGAGGGACAGGGCCGCTTCACCCCTCCACTTT | CATSRVTRDRAASPLHF
TRBJ2-7 | TRBV7-8 | . | TGTGCCAGCAGCTTTAACCAGCCCAAGGGGTACTCCTACGAGCAGTACTTC | CASSFNQPKGYSYEQYF
TRBJ2-5 | TRBV5-4 | TRBD2 | TGTGCCAGCAGCTTGGCGGCGGGGGGGTACCAAGAGACCCAGTACTTC | CASSLAAGGYQETQYF
TRBJ2-1 | TRBV19 | . | TGTGCCAGTAGTACCCCCGGAGGTATTGGTATCAATGAGCAGTTCTTC | CASSTPGGIGINEQFF